The TCR beta chain under discussion was sequenced for a study of graft-versus-host responses after intestinal transplantation. Study context: Each of the recipients got a multivisceral, liver-intestinal, or isolated intestinal transplant. Recipients across the board were started on anti-thymocyte globulin induction, then kept on tacrolimus and steroids for approximately three years. Study findings and constraints: GvH clones were identified in recipient marrow, with some first appearing in ileum or blood.

The germline CDR1 and CDR2 sequences are SGHNT and YENEEA. The CDR3 sequence is 14 residues long. V was cut by 3 bases and J by 0 bases, with 6 bases left in between. Produced via immunoSEQ multiplex PCR; TCRdb's table is partial and in-frame only. The sample shows around 19,000 clones, 38% of them seen only once. CFSE-low proliferating responders, CD3+CD4+ and CD3+CD8+, were sorted post-reaction. The chain is built from TRBV11-3 and TRBJ1-3; D is unresolved. This material consisted of alloreactive CD4+ T cells from a mixed lymphocyte reaction culture, taken before intestinal transplant. As for subset: CFSE-low proliferating T cells sorted from roughly 6-day pre-transplant mixed lymphocyte reaction (GvH or HvG direction). This receptor was identified in a human patient who received an intestinal transplant. CDR3 loop: CASSFGLSGNTIYF. The CDR3 nucleotides are TGTGCCAGCAGCTTCGGGCTCTCTGGAAACACCATATATTTT.